The rows below give T cell receptor beta chains drawn from one sample of a study of cytomegalovirus exposure and HLA in healthy donors. Assay: immunoSEQ multiplex PCR; the TCRdb copy retains only in-frame clones and omits some. The repertoire includes about 120,000 clones, 70% to 85% of them detected once, and around 3.5% sits in the top ten. The sequencing sample was made of PBMCs. The receptors originated from a human donor in good health. Both conserved end residues are part of each CDR3. The D gene is left open where the match is weak. Size tells how often a clone was seen (once, few, many) or the class of an expanded clone, and some rows leave it out.

v_call	clone_size	j_call	d_call	cdr3_aa	cdr3_nt
TRBV28	few	TRBJ2-1	TRBD2	CASRTSGRNYNEQFF	TGTGCCAGCAGGACTAGCGGGAGGAACTACAATGAGCAGTTCTTC
TRBV5-1	NA	TRBJ1-2	NA	CASSLESNYGYTF	TGCGCCAGCAGCTTGGAGAGTAACTATGGCTACACCTTC
TRBV18	NA	TRBJ2-3	NA	CASSPGQITDTQYF	TGTGCCAGCTCACCGGGGCAGATCACAGATACGCAGTATTTT
TRBV18	NA	TRBJ1-2	NA	CASSPDGNGYTF	TGTGCCAGCTCACCTGACGGGAACGGCTACACCTTC
TRBV18	NA	TRBJ1-1	NA	CASSPPSGQNTEAFF	TGTGCCAGCTCACCACCGTCGGGTCAGAACACTGAAGCTTTCTTT
TRBV28	NA	TRBJ2-7	TRBD1	CASRTGAYEQYF	TGTGCCAGCCGGACAGGGGCCTACGAGCAGTACTTC
TRBV27	NA	TRBJ1-5	TRBD1	CASSNFRIGTGVRPQHF	TGTGCCAGCAGCAACTTTAGAATCGGGACAGGGGTCCGGCCCCAGCATTTT
TRBV9	NA	TRBJ2-3	TRBD1	CASSVTGSTDTQYF	TGTGCCAGCAGCGTGACAGGGAGCACAGATACGCAGTATTTT
TRBV11-1	NA	TRBJ2-2	NA	CASSPGQSGTGELFF	TGTGCCAGCAGCCCGGGACAATCGGGGACCGGGGAGCTGTTTTTT
TRBV6-5	NA	TRBJ2-1	NA	CASSALASATGEQFF	TGTGCCAGCAGTGCGCTAGCCTCCGCAACGGGTGAGCAGTTCTTC
TRBV5-6	NA	TRBJ2-1	TRBD2	CASSLGLADNEQFF	TGTGCCAGCAGCTTGGGACTAGCGGACAATGAGCAGTTCTTC
TRBV19	NA	TRBJ1-1	NA	CASDSGGLNTEAFF	TGTGCCAGTGATTCGGGGGGTCTGAACACTGAAGCTTTCTTT
TRBV5-5	NA	TRBJ2-1	NA	CASRPGTPSYNEQFF	TGTGCCAGCAGACCCGGGACACCTTCTTACAATGAGCAGTTCTTC
TRBV6-5	NA	TRBJ2-7	TRBD1	CTTRQGSYEQYF	TGTACCACCCGACAGGGGTCCTACGAGCAGTACTTC
TRBV10-3	NA	TRBJ2-2	TRBD1	CAISEGTGNTGELFF	TGTGCCATCAGTGAGGGGACAGGGAACACCGGGGAGCTGTTTTTT
TRBV29-1	NA	TRBJ2-7	NA	CSVLGRGRTYEQYF	TGCAGCGTTCTGGGCAGGGGACGAACCTACGAGCAGTACTTC
TRBV6-1	NA	TRBJ1-2	NA	CASSMTGTIYGYTF	TGTGCCAGCAGCATGACTGGGACTATCTATGGCTACACCTTC
TRBV5-1	NA	TRBJ2-6	TRBD1	CASSREMDRFGANVLTF	TGCGCCAGCAGCCGCGAGATGGACAGGTTTGGGGCCAACGTCCTGACTTTC
TRBV11-2	NA	TRBJ2-2	TRBD2	CASSLWMVGLGRSGELFF	TGTGCCAGCAGCTTGTGGATGGTGGGACTAGGGAGGTCCGGGGAGCTGTTTTTT
TRBV5-1	NA	TRBJ2-1	TRBD2	CASSFAGGEVGEQFF	TGCGCCAGCAGCTTCGCGGGAGGGGAAGTTGGTGAGCAGTTCTTC
TRBV29-1	NA	TRBJ1-1	NA	CSVVEHSMNTEAFF	TGCAGCGTTGTTGAACATTCAATGAACACTGAAGCTTTCTTT
TRBV10-3	NA	TRBJ2-1	TRBD2	CAIKASGRAYNNEQFF	TGTGCCATCAAGGCTAGCGGGAGGGCCTATAACAATGAGCAGTTCTTC
TRBV7-3	NA	TRBJ2-1	TRBD1	CASSLTPGQGQEQFF	TGTGCCAGCAGCTTAACTCCGGGACAGGGACAAGAGCAGTTCTTC
TRBV10-3	few	TRBJ1-1	NA	CAISETGMNTEAFF	TGTGCCATCAGTGAGACAGGGATGAACACTGAAGCTTTCTTT
TRBV9	once	TRBJ2-1	NA	CASSGRASAYNEQFF	TGTGCCAGCAGCGGGCGGGCTAGCGCGTACAATGAGCAGTTCTTC
TRBV7-7	NA	TRBJ2-1	NA	CVSSQSPNNEQFF	TGTGTCAGCAGTCAGTCCCCAAACAATGAGCAGTTCTTC
TRBV5-1	NA	TRBJ2-2	TRBD2	CASSPVTSGNTGELFF	TGCGCCAGCAGCCCCGTGACTAGCGGGAACACCGGGGAGCTGTTTTTT
TRBV27	once	TRBJ2-1	TRBD2	CASSPGTSGNNEQFF	TGTGCCAGCAGCCCCGGGACTAGCGGGAACAATGAGCAGTTCTTC
TRBV15	NA	TRBJ2-3	NA	CATSSLAAKDTQYF	TGTGCCACCAGCAGTTTAGCGGCCAAAGATACGCAGTATTTT
TRBV6-6	NA	TRBJ2-3	TRBD1	CASSRAGGIADTQYF	TGTGCCAGCTCCCGGGCAGGGGGCATCGCAGATACGCAGTATTTT
TRBV7-9	NA	TRBJ1-2	NA	CSSSLWQEEPNYGYTF	TGTTCCAGCAGCTTATGGCAGGAAGAACCTAACTATGGCTACACCTTC
TRBV19	NA	TRBJ2-5	TRBD1	CASSKGQGGETQYF	TGTGCCAGTAGCAAGGGACAGGGGGGAGAGACCCAGTACTTC
TRBV11-3	NA	TRBJ1-1	NA	CASSLTSGGRTEAFF	TGTGCCAGCAGCTTAACGAGCGGGGGCCGCACTGAAGCTTTCTTT
TRBV7-8	NA	TRBJ2-5	TRBD2	CASSLFLAAGEETQYF	TGTGCCAGCAGCCTCTTCCTAGCGGCGGGGGAGGAGACCCAGTACTTC
TRBV11-2	NA	TRBJ2-4	NA	CASSSSRSIGAKNIQYF	TGTGCCAGCAGCTCCTCCCGGAGCATTGGTGCCAAAAACATTCAGTACTTC
TRBV9	NA	TRBJ2-3	TRBD2	CASSQMGLAAGTDTQYF	TGTGCCAGCAGCCAGATGGGACTAGCGGCGGGCACAGATACGCAGTATTTT
TRBV10-3	NA	TRBJ2-7	TRBD1	CAISDGQGAYEQYF	TGTGCCATCAGTGACGGGCAGGGGGCTTACGAGCAGTACTTC
TRBV6-1	once	TRBJ2-7	NA	CATSSPGDLIYEQYF	TGTGCCACCTCAAGTCCCGGCGACTTAATCTACGAGCAGTACTTC
TRBV9	NA	TRBJ2-7	TRBD2	CASSVGGRAYEQYF	TGTGCCAGCAGCGTAGGTGGGAGGGCCTACGAGCAGTACTTC
TRBV10-3	NA	TRBJ1-1	NA	CAITRGTGDTEAFF	TGTGCCATCACACGGGGAACCGGAGACACTGAAGCTTTCTTT
TRBV7-2	once	TRBJ2-3	NA	CASSLAGVGPDTQYF	TGTGCCAGCAGCTTAGCGGGAGTCGGGCCAGATACGCAGTATTTT
TRBV11-2	NA	TRBJ2-1	NA	CASSLGEGLIYNEQFF	TGTGCCAGCAGCTTGGGAGAGGGCCTTATCTACAATGAGCAGTTCTTC
TRBV11-3	NA	TRBJ1-6	TRBD1	CASSYDGQDNSPLHF	TGTGCCAGCAGCTATGATGGACAGGACAATTCACCCCTCCACTTT
TRBV29-1	NA	TRBJ1-2	NA	CSVDSQGLNYGYTF	TGCAGCGTTGACTCACAGGGCCTTAACTATGGCTACACCTTC
TRBV6-5	few	TRBJ1-5	TRBD1	CASCRDRNQPQHF	TGTGCCAGCTGTCGGGACAGAAATCAGCCCCAGCATTTT
TRBV6-1	NA	TRBJ1-2	TRBD1	CASSEDRGHYGYTF	TGTGCCAGCAGTGAGGACAGGGGACACTATGGCTACACCTTC
TRBV5-6	NA	TRBJ2-7	NA	CASTGPAAEGQYF	TGTGCCAGCACCGGACCGGCGGCAGAGGGGCAGTACTTC
TRBV13	NA	TRBJ2-1	NA	CASSPPGLADNEQFF	TGTGCCAGCAGCCCCCCGGGGTTAGCAGACAATGAGCAGTTCTTC
TRBV6-5	NA	TRBJ2-1	TRBD2	CASRALAGGRNEQFF	TGTGCCAGCAGAGCACTAGCGGGAGGGAGGAATGAGCAGTTCTTC
TRBV6-6	NA	TRBJ2-7	TRBD1	CASSYGTVTYEQYF	TGTGCCAGCAGTTACGGGACAGTCACCTACGAGCAGTACTTC
TRBV11-3	NA	TRBJ2-5	NA	CASSLGGRGEQYF	TGTGCCAGCAGCTTAGGAGGCCGTGGAGAGCAGTACTTC
TRBV6-5	NA	TRBJ2-4	TRBD2	CASSLSGRAAKNIQYF	TGTGCCAGCAGTTTGAGCGGGAGGGCCGCCAAAAACATTCAGTACTTC